This paragraph covers one T cell receptor (beta chain) sequence. The antigen remains undetermined. This entry is derived from a study of CD8+CD57+ T cells in acquired aplastic anemia. Overall study context: Sorted CD4+ and CD8+ cells yielded DNA averaging approximately 3 ug. Study conclusions and caveats: Between the patient and control groups, CD8+ Simpson's diversity did not differ significantly. Patients and controls had in common twenty-nine CD8+ CDR3 sequences.

Losses at the gene ends were 4 bases for V and 8 bases for J; bases not matched to a gene: 4. CDR3 length: 14 amino acids. Per the germline V gene, CDR1 is KGHDR and CDR2 is SFDVKD. Profiling that covered TCR beta VDJ and CDR3 relied on genomic DNA as its template. MiXCR, run by TCRdb on the reads, gives a single entry per CDR3 protein. The sample lists around 170,000 distinct CDR3 sequences, 50% to 75% occurring once. The chain carries TRBV24-1 and TRBJ1-2, with 12 bases fitting TRBD1. The receptor was derived from a human donor in good health. The specimen was sorted CD4+, CD8+, or CD8+CD57+ T cells (not recorded which) from PBMCs. The CDR3 region has the DNA TGTGCCACCAGTGACTCCGGGACAGGGGGCGGCTACACCTTC. Its protein is CATSDSGTGGGYTF.